These T cell receptor beta chains were read from a single sample in a study of blood T cell repertoires in COVID-19. Using immunoSEQ multiplex PCR, the repertoire was profiled, and TCRdb retains in-frame clones only, with some absent. The table lists 170,000 or so clones, approximately 84% of them singletons. The specimen was peripheral blood. The receptors derive from a man aged 18 to 30 with active or convalescent COVID-19. CDR3s leave out the opening cysteine and the closing phenylalanine or tryptophan. The listing skips clone size in some rows; elsewhere it reads once, few, many or a size class.

v_gene	j_gene	abundance	CDR3aa
TRBV6-2/TRBV6-3	TRBJ2-1	NA	ASSYDLRASYNEQF
TRBV21-1	TRBJ2-1	NA	ASSKSGTGDNEQF
TRBV15	TRBJ2-1	NA	ATRLQGGKSYNEQF
TRBV11-3	TRBJ1-4	NA	ASRTQVVSTNEKLF
TRBV4-2	TRBJ1-4	few	ASSQDEDRGWEKLF
TRBV27	TRBJ1-1	once	ASSFSRGLRTEAF
TRBV30	TRBJ1-1	NA	AWSVPQGAAEAF
TRBV27	TRBJ2-3	NA	ASSRQGSTDTQY
TRBV6-5	TRBJ2-2	NA	ATKAGTTRTGELF
TRBV19	TRBJ2-4	NA	ASSPTSAGIQY
TRBV3-1/TRBV3-2	TRBJ1-5	NA	ASSQLGQGGQPQH
TRBV7-9	TRBJ1-1	NA	ASSPSYTEAF
TRBV2	TRBJ1-1	NA	ASSEVVAF
TRBV7-7	TRBJ2-7	NA	ASSLGQGSSYEQY
TRBV18	TRBJ2-7	NA	ASSPRTGAYEQY
TRBV7-9	TRBJ2-1	NA	ASSSPGQGARDNEQF
TRBV5-1	TRBJ2-3	NA	ASSLAGLAFPDTQY
TRBV3-1/TRBV3-2	TRBJ2-1	NA	ASSQGRVSEQF
TRBV2	TRBJ2-1	NA	ASSTDRGVGEQF
TRBV6-1	TRBJ1-5	once	ASSERQPNQPQH
TRBV6-5	TRBJ1-4	NA	ASLREKLF
TRBV16	TRBJ2-2	NA	ASSQGPGLVGGELF
TRBV11-2	TRBJ2-1	NA	ASSAGLHYEQF
TRBV9	TRBJ1-4	once	ASSPRRTTNEKLF
TRBV11-1	TRBJ2-1	few	ASSSRGIYNEQF
TRBV7-9	TRBJ2-3	NA	ASRHAGTSITDTQY
TRBV7-9	TRBJ2-1	NA	ASSLPGGGRLLRNEQF
TRBV2	TRBJ2-5	NA	ASSTGLAGGLKETQY
TRBV6-5	TRBJ1-2	NA	ASSYARDGYT
TRBV4-1	TRBJ2-1	NA	ASSQDGGTSGRAGNEQF
TRBV24-1	TRBJ2-1	NA	ATSDFSGTGLYNEQF
TRBV12-3/TRBV12-4	TRBJ1-6	NA	ASSLKEGSPLH
TRBV13	TRBJ1-1	NA	ASSSAPQGPGAEAF
TRBV6-2/TRBV6-3	TRBJ2-4	NA	ASSYPLRGDKNIQY
TRBV2	TRBJ2-7	NA	AITGTGSYEQY
TRBV5-1	TRBJ1-1	NA	ASSWLQPTEAF
TRBV15	TRBJ1-2	NA	ATSRVDRDGYGYT
TRBV5-1	TRBJ1-6	NA	ASSLRNSPLH
TRBV7-3	TRBJ2-3	NA	ASSLGARLGDTQY
TRBV19	TRBJ1-6	NA	ASSPGQDNSPLH
TRBV6-5	TRBJ2-5	once	ASSQTGETQY
TRBV3-1/TRBV3-2	TRBJ2-7	NA	ASSHPVAGAYSYEQY
TRBV2	TRBJ1-1	NA	ASSERGGARTEAF
TRBV6-1	TRBJ1-2	NA	ASSESYGYT
TRBV6-5	TRBJ1-2	NA	ASRRITGGLYGYT